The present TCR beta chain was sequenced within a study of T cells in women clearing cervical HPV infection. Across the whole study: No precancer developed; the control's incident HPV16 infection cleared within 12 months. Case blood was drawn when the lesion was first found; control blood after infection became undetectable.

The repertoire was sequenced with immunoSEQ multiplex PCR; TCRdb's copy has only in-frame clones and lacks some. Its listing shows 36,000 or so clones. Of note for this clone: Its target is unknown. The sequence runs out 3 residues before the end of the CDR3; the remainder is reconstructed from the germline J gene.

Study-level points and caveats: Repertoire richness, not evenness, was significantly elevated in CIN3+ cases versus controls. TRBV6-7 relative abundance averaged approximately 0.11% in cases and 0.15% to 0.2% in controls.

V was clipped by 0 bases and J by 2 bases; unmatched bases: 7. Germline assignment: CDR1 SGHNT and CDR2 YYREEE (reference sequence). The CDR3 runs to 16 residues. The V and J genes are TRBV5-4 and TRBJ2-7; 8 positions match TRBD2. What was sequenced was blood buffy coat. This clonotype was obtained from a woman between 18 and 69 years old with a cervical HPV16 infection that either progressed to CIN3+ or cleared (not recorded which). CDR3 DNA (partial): TGTGCCAGCAGCTTGGCCCCGGCGGGGGGCCCCTACGAG. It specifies CASSLAPAGGPYE. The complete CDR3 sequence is CASSLAPAGGPYEQYF.